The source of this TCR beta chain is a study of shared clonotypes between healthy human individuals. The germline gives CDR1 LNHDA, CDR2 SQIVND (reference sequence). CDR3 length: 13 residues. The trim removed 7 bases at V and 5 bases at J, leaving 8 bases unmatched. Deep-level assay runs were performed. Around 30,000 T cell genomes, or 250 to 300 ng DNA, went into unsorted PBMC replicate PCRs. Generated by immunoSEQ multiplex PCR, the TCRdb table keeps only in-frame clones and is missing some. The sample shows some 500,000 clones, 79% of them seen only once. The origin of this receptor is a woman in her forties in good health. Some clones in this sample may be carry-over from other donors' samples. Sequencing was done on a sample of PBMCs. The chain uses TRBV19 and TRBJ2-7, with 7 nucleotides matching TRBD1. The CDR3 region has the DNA TGTGCCAGTACGCCCGGGACAGTCGACGAGCAGTACTTC. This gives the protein CASTPGTVDEQYF.